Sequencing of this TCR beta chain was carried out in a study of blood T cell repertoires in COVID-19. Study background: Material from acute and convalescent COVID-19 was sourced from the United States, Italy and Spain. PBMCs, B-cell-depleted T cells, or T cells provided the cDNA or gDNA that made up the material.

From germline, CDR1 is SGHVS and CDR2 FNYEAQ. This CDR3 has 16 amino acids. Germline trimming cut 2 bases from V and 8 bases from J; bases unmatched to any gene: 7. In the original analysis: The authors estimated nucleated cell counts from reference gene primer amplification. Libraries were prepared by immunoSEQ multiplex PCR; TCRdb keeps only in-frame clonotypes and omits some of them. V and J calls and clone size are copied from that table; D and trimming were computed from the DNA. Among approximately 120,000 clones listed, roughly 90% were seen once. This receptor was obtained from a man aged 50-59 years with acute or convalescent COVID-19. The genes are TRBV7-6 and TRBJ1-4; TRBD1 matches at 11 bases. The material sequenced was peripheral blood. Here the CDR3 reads CASSLTFRDRGEKLFF. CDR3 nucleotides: TGTGCCAGCAGCTTAACTTTCCGGGACAGGGGGGAAAAACTGTTTTTT.